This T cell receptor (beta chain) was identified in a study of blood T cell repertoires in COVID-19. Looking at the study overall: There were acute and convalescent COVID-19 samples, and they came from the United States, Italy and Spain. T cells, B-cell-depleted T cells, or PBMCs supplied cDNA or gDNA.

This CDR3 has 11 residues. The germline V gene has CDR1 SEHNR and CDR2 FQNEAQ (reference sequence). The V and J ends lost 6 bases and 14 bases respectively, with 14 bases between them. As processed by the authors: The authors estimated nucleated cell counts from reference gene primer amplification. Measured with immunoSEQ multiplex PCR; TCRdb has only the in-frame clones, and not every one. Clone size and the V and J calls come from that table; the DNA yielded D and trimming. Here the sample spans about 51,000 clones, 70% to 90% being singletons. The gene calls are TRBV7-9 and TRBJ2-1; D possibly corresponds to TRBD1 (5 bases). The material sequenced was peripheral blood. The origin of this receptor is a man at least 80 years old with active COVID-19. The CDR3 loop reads CASRETSREFF. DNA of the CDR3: TGTGCCAGCAGGGAAACTTCCAGGGAGTTCTTC.